The 7 T cell receptor beta chains reported below all come from one sample, sequenced in a study of regulatory T cells in long-lasting Graves disease. Time point in this sample: newly diagnosed GD, antithyroid drugs for less than 3 months. PBMCs provided the RNA from which the TCR library was made. Arm-PCR of CDR3 regions and iRepertoire HTBI primers were the basis on which TCR beta libraries were built. Each CDR3 protein is one row after TCRdb ran MiXCR on the multiplex PCR reads. The data contain 450,000 to 700,000 distinct CDR3 sequences, roughly 13% of them seen just once; the ten biggest clones take up about 9.1%. The data also belong to a second study, concerning T cells in Graves' hyperthyroidism and ophthalmopathy.

Sample: peripheral blood mononuclear cells (PBMCs), taken at new diagnosis, from a patient treated with antithyroid drugs. These receptors were obtained from a young man with Graves disease.

This clonotype was observed a few times. The rearrangement links TRBV19 to TRBJ2-1; 8 nucleotides match TRBD2. Germline CDR1 and CDR2: LNHDA and SQIVND (reference sequence). Trimming cost V 7 bases and J 5 bases; bases outside gene matches: 7. The CDR3 sequence is 14 residues long. DNA for the CDR3: TGTGCCAGTAAGCGGGGGTTTACCGACAATGAGCAGTTCTTC. Amino acid sequence: CASKRGFTDNEQFF.

This clonotype was counted between two and nine times. The rearrangement links TRBV5-1 to TRBJ2-7; 8 bases are a match to TRBD2. V was clipped by 4 bases and J by 5 bases; unmatched bases: 8. Germline CDR1 and CDR2: SGHRS and YFSETQ. The length of the CDR3 is 14 residues. The CDR3 DNA reads TGCGCCAGCAGCGCCAAGCGGGGGAGGGACGAGCAGTACTTC. As protein: CASSAKRGRDEQYF.

On this clonotype: A much larger clone differs by one base, so this may be a read error. The chain joins TRBV12-3 or TRBV12-4 to TRBJ2-2, with a weak D call TRBD2 (6 bases). This CDR3 has 13 residues. CDR3 region: CASFQRFTGGLFF. For the CDR3, the DNA is TGTGCCAGTTTTCAGAGATTCACCGGGGGGCTGTTTTTT.

This clonotype showed up many times. The chain carries TRBV12-3 or TRBV12-4 and TRBJ2-7; D is unclear. This CDR3 has 10 residues. Trimming removed 2 bases at V and 13 bases at J, with 9 bases between. CDR3 sequence reads: CASSLKGPYF. The CDR3 DNA reads as TGTGCCAGCAGTTTAAAGGGCCCCTACTTC.

The chain combines TRBV2 with TRBJ2-3; D remains ambiguous. The assigned J gene may be wrong: the sequence end matches TRBJ2-5 better. The germline V gene encodes CDR1 SNHLY and CDR2 FYNNEI. This CDR3 has 12 residues. DNA for the CDR3: TGTGCCAGCAGTCCTCAACCGGAGACCCAGTACTTC. Translated, it gives CASSPQPETQYF.

This clonotype has at least ten counts. No DNA is shown, since the ends of the CDR3 on it are uncertain; the CDR3 is the one TCRdb lists. V usage is TRBV11-2 and J usage is TRBJ1-1; the DNA was not used to check the table's D call, TRBD1. From its first to its last residue, the CDR3 has 15 amino acids. Germline V CDR1 and CDR2: SGHAT, FQNNGV. The CDR3 spells CASSSSGHQITEAFF.

The chain recombines TRBV2 with TRBJ2-3; 9 nucleotides match TRBD2. CDR1 and CDR2 (germline): SNHLY, FYNNEI. The trim removed 4 bases at V and 2 bases at J, leaving 7 bases unmatched. This CDR3 spans 16 amino acids. The chain's CDR3 is CASSGGGRAATDTQYF. The CDR3 DNA reads TGTGCCAGCAGTGGAGGCGGGAGGGCCGCCACAGATACGCAGTATTTT.